This TCR beta chain was identified during a study of sequential checkpoint blockade in melanoma. Across the study: TCRbeta immunosequencing was performed on DNA from fewer than 95 pretreatment melanoma tumor samples. About two dozen patients had tumor biopsies before treatment and at week 13.

Clones were sequenced by immunoSEQ multiplex PCR, and TCRdb holds only the in-frame ones, with some missing. The sample holds more than 5,500 clones; around a fifth are singletons and the top ten take roughly 10%. This clone has a handful of counts. The V end was cut by 8 bases, the J end by 6 bases, with 16 bases between. Per germline, CDR1 MDHEN and CDR2 SYDVKM. This CDR3 contains 14 residues. Described treatment: randomized to nivolumab then ipilimumab (arm A) or the reverse (arm B). The chain combines TRBV28 with TRBJ2-2; D is perhaps TRBD2 (5 bases). The sequencing used tumor tissue (inferred from file names), collected from a patient given nivolumab and ipilimumab in sequence. The sequence was obtained from a human donor with melanoma. The CDR3 here is CASYGEPGAGELFF. The CDR3 nucleotides are TGTGCCAGCTATGGGGAGCCCGGGGCCGGGGAGCTGTTTTTT.